This TCR beta chain was documented in a study of response to subunit inactivated influenza vaccine. Study findings and constraints: The authors proposed limited new T cell recruitment per seasonal influenza vaccination.

Each CDR3 protein is one row after TCRdb ran MiXCR on the RT-PCR reads. The data hold 800,000 or so distinct CDR3 sequences, with 20% to 25% observed a single time. This clonotype was found a few times. The antigen is undetermined. This clonotype was obtained from a man over 45 who received an inactivated influenza vaccine. The source material was PBMCs from blood, sampled roughly 5 days after vaccination.

CDR3 in DNA: TGTGCCAGCAGTCGAGACAGGGGTCCCTACAATGAGCAGTTCTTC. This gives the protein CASSRDRGPYNEQFF. The chain carries TRBV2 and TRBJ2-1; 8 bases agree with TRBD1. After removal of 5 bases from V and 2 bases from J, the junction contained 5 bases not matched to a gene. This CDR3 has 15 residues. Per germline, CDR1 SNHLY and CDR2 FYNNEI.